The sequence of this T cell receptor (beta chain) was determined in a study of blood T cell repertoires in COVID-19. Libraries were prepared by immunoSEQ multiplex PCR; TCRdb keeps only in-frame clonotypes and omits some of them. Here the sample spans roughly 400,000 clones, roughly 92% being singletons. This CDR3 comprises 17 residues. Germline V gene data show CDR1 as LNHDA and CDR2 as SQIVND (reference sequence). Trimming at V came to 5 bases and at J to 8 bases, leaving 14 bases not matched to a gene. The TCR was taken from a woman aged 35 to 49 who had been exposed to COVID-19. Sample: PBMCs or T cells enriched from blood (not recorded which). The rearrangement joins TRBV19 to TRBJ2-1, with TRBD2 matching 11 bases. DNA for the CDR3: TGTGCCAGTAGTCCCCTCCCCGGGACTAGCGGCAATTATGAGCAGTTCTTC. It translates to CASSPLPGTSGNYEQFF.